This entry features one TCR beta chain sequence. In the authors' workflow: Filtering differed, since immunoSEQ gave only junction sequences and no quality scores. Profiling relied on immunoSEQ multiplex PCR, and the TCRdb table lists in-frame clones only, not all of them. V and J calls and clone size are given by that table; D and trimming were obtained from the DNA. The table records about 680,000 clones, just over 90% of them present only once. The data derive from a study of shared clonotypes between healthy human individuals. Germline assignment: CDR1 SGHTA and CDR2 FQGTGA. The CDR3 is 21 residues long. With V trimmed by 4 bases and J by 0 bases, 23 bases remained unmatched. Naive-designated CD8 cells lacked CD45RO, were positively enriched for CCR7, and omitted terminally differentiated effector memory CD45RA+ cells.

Sequenced input: naive CD8+ T cells sorted from blood. This clonotype was obtained from a man aged 25-40 years in good health. The chain uses TRBV7-3 and TRBJ1-1, with 7 bases aligning to TRBD1. CDR3 sequence reads: CASSWLGTAPGAAYMNTEAFF. The CDR3 DNA reads TGTGCCAGCAGCTGGCTTGGGACAGCCCCAGGGGCCGCCTACATGAACACTGAAGCTTTCTTT.